This T cell receptor beta chain came from a study of technical replicates of blood from a few donors (TCRdb year 2017). The method was the immunoSEQ multiplex PCR assay. Entries here come from immuneACCESS through TCRdb and include only in-frame sequences with V and J called. Some clones fail to appear in such tables; in the studies checked, an unresolved V gene covers under half of the shortfall, and the cause of the remainder is unknown. The sample table shows nearly 80,000 clones, and about 92% are seen once. 0.41% of the sample is in the top ten clones. For CDR1 and CDR2, the germline V gene lists MNHEY and SVGAGI. The CDR3 sequence holds 15 residues, the cysteine and phenylalanine included. Only the CDR3 DNA stays, 45 bases, in frame from base 1. V and J are truncated by 0 bases and 4 bases respectively, leaving an intervening sequence of 13 bases. As for this clone: It has no known antigen specificity. One base away there is no much larger clone; base qualities are not given.

The material sequenced was T cells isolated from PBMCs. The chain uses TRBV6-5 and TRBJ2-7; the D segment cannot be called with confidence. This TCR was recovered from a human donor in good health. Here the CDR3 is given as CASSYSITFPYEQYF. Read as DNA, the sequence is TGTGCCAGCAGTTACTCGATTACATTCCCTTACGAGCAGTACTTC.